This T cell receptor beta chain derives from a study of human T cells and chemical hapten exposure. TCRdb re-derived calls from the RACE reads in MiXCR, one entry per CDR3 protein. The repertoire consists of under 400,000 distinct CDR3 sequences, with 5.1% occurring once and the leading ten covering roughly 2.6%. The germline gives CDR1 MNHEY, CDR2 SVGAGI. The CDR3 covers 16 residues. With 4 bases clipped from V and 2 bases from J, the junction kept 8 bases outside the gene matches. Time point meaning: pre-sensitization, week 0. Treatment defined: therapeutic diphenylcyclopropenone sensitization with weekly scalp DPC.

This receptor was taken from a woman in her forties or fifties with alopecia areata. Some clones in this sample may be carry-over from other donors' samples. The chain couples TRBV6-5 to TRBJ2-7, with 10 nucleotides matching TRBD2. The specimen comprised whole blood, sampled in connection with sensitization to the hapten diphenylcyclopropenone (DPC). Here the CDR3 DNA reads TGTGCCAGCAGTTCAATTAGCGGGGGGCCTACCTACGAGCAGTACTTC. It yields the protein CASSSISGGPTYEQYF.